The next 10 T cell receptor beta chains were all read from a single sample in a study of cytomegalovirus exposure and HLA in healthy donors. PCR employed 60 Vbeta and 13 Jbeta primers. Sequencing was performed with immunoSEQ multiplex PCR; in TCRdb, only in-frame clones are kept and a portion is missing. The data show 130,000 or so clones, around 86% seen once. Source material: PBMCs. These receptor sequences come from a man in his thirties or forties in good health and CMV-seronegative.

Only one count was recorded for this clone. This chain links TRBV18 with TRBJ1-3; D unclear. Germline V gene data show CDR1 as KGHSH and CDR2 as LQKENI. This CDR3 spans 15 amino acids. Trimming pared 2 bases from V and 3 bases from J, leaving 11 bases between. The CDR3 DNA reads TGTGCCAGCTCACCAGGCCACCTTGATGGAAACACCATATATTTT. It encodes CASSPGHLDGNTIYF.

The chain employs TRBV6-6 and TRBJ1-2; possible D gene TRBD1, 5 bases. V lost 0 bases and J 6 bases, leaving 14 bases between the germline ends. This CDR3 comprises 15 residues. The germline gives CDR1 MNHNY, CDR2 SVGAGI (reference sequence). The CDR3 bases are TGTGCCAGCAGTTACTCGATGGCAGGGAAAGATGGCTACACCTTC. It encodes CASSYSMAGKDGYTF.

This rearrangement joins TRBV10-3 to TRBJ2-6, with 10 bases lining up with TRBD1. The length of the CDR3 is 18 residues. The germline V gene encodes CDR1 ENHRY and CDR2 SYGVKD. J gave up 4 bases and V 0 bases, and 6 bases lay outside the gene matches. The CDR3 bases are TGTGCCATCAGTGAGTCGACAGGGGGCGCGTGGGGGGCCAACGTCCTGACTTTC. As protein: CAISESTGGAWGANVLTF.

This clone was seen a few times. This chain connects TRBV30 to TRBJ2-1; D is possibly TRBD1 (5 bases). V shed 0 bases and J shed 9 bases, with 12 bases lying between them. From germline, CDR1 is GTSNPN and CDR2 SVGIG (reference sequence). The CDR3 is 13 amino acids. CDR3 sequence: CAWSVQGMGEQFF. For the CDR3, the DNA is TGTGCCTGGAGTGTTCAGGGAATGGGTGAGCAGTTCTTC.

The gene calls are TRBV28 and TRBJ2-7, with 9 bases aligning to TRBD1. Trimming at V came to 5 bases and at J to 3 bases, leaving 5 bases not matched to a gene. This CDR3 is built from 14 residues. Germline V gene sequence: CDR1 MDHEN, CDR2 SYDVKM. The CDR3 bases are TGTGCCAGCAGTCGGGACAGGGTGATCTACGAGCAGTACTTC. Protein: CASSRDRVIYEQYF.

This clone turned up a few times. The chain couples TRBV9 to TRBJ2-3; D is possibly TRBD1 (6 bases). The CDR3 sequence is 14 residues long. Looked up from germline, CDR1 is SGDLS and CDR2 is YYNGEE. Trimming pared 7 bases from V and 1 base from J, leaving 13 bases between. CDR3 in amino acids: CASAGQLGTDTQYF. Written as DNA, the CDR3 is TGTGCCAGCGCAGGACAGCTAGGCACAGATACGCAGTATTTT.

The CDR3 DNA reads as TGTGCCAGCAGTTACTCAGGCAAAACGGAGGGCTACACCTTC. Its protein is CASSYSGKTEGYTF. The chain recombines TRBV6-5 with TRBJ1-2; D unresolved. The CDR3 contains 14 residues. CDR1 MNHEY and CDR2 SVGAGI come from the germline V gene. V was cut by 0 bases and J by 8 bases, with 13 bases left in between.

A single count supports this clone. V and J are TRBV7-8 and TRBJ1-1; the D gene is possibly TRBD1 (5 bases). The CDR3 is 15 residues long. Germline CDR1 SGHVS, CDR2 FQNEAQ. Trimming took off 6 bases at V and 1 base at J, with 15 bases between the two ends. The DNA of the CDR3 is TGTGCCAGCAGTTTAATGGGGGGGGAGAACACTGAAGCTTTCTTT. Translated: CASSLMGGENTEAFF.

The chain uses TRBV9 and TRBJ2-1; 7 nucleotides align to TRBD1. Germline assignment: CDR1 SGDLS and CDR2 YYNGEE. Losses at the gene ends were 1 base for V and 7 bases for J; bases not matched to a gene: 2. This CDR3 comprises 13 residues. The CDR3 is CASSVQTGNEQFF. CDR3 nucleotides: TGTGCCAGCAGCGTACAGACAGGGAATGAGCAGTTCTTC.

There are a few counts of this clone. J is TRBJ1-1 and V is TRBV12-5; 7 bases line up with TRBD1. The V and J ends lost 7 bases and 0 bases, in that order; junction bases with no gene match: 17. The CDR3 covers 18 residues. Germline-derived CDR1 and CDR2 are LGHNT and FRNRAP. The CDR3 reads CASVNRQGEFILNTEAFF. CDR3 bases: TGTGCTAGTGTCAACCGGCAGGGGGAGTTCATTTTGAACACTGAAGCTTTCTTT.